This TCR beta chain is from a study of cytomegalovirus exposure and HLA in healthy donors (dated by TCRdb to 2017 to 2019). For context, the study as a whole: An earlier analysis of 587 of the donors reported 250 to 300 Gb of sequence data and approximately 110 million unique TCR beta sequences from around 200 million T cells. An early release covering roughly 640 HLA-typed donors comprised about 300 gigabases of sequencing data and around 80 million unique TCR sequences. The genetic ancestry cluster associated with self-reported Caucasian donors included roughly 84% of the 300 to 400 genotyped donors. The study aimed to test whether signatures of past pathogen exposure could be identified by cataloging public T cell receptors. The study profiled the T cell repertoires of approximately 700 subjects by immunosequencing and related them to cytomegalovirus serostatus. Besides the first cohort of roughly 640 subjects, a separate validation cohort made up of over 100 different subjects was used. High-throughput TCR immunosequencing, statistical association of individual TCRs with disease status, and machine learning were combined to predict cytomegalovirus infection status. A later analysis re-examined previously published TCR beta repertoires from about 700 donors and added high-resolution HLA genotyping to investigate patterns of TCR occurrence. Rather than using new phenotypic data, the later analysis identified candidate immune exposures from TCR beta sequences and from how often those sequences occurred across donors. An earlier analysis of some 500 of the donors used high-throughput TCR beta sequencing to judge whether each TCR beta V gene segment behaved as functional or pseudogenic. Donor age, sex, ethnicity and CMV serostatus were compiled together with the repertoire data. A later genetic analysis used genome-wide SNP genotypes for about three fifths of the 666 donors, treating that subset as a discovery cohort. All discovery cohort repertoires had been generated on a single sequencing platform. HLA typing included class I and class II loci at four-digit resolution. Typing coverage differed by locus: A, B, C, DRB1 and DQB1 were typed in about 620-640 donors, DQA1 in about 500, DPA1 in some 570, and DPB1 in 400 to 480. Because of strong linkage in the cohort, a handful of DR-DQ haplotypes were treated as single units for association and clustering. Across some 400 genotyped donors of the cohort, an average of about 200,000 unique TCR beta nucleotide sequences per donor were sequenced, and 15% to 20% of those sequences were non-productive. Summary of the overall study and its limitations: According to a later analysis, most CMV-associated TCR beta chains appeared to be HLA-restricted, and the HLA associations seemed to be driven largely by CMV exposure. Three of the identified cytomegalovirus-associated TCR beta chains were confirmed in vitro to be specific for cytomegalovirus antigens. Correlated functional status among segregating V segments might reflect linkage disequilibrium, but an unknown experimental factor could not be ruled out. A later analysis reported that several top co-occurrence clusters appeared linked to parvovirus B19, influenza, CMV and Epstein-Barr virus. Some IMGT-functional V segments, including TRBV6-2 and TRBV6-3, could not be distinguished by the 87-base-pair reads and were therefore excluded. Strong co-occurrence of HLA alleles, especially DR and DQ, made assigning TCR associations to individual alleles difficult. A later genetic analysis associated a missense DCLRE1C variant with V-gene and J-gene trimming of TCR beta chains, and an independent cohort replicated the association. Across donors, most TCR sequences were observed very rarely, whereas some public TCRs were present in many individuals. A total of around 150 TCR beta chains were listed by the study as associated with cytomegalovirus. It was suggested by the authors that the approach could potentially be generalized to other disease states and immunological phenotypes. The classifier was reported to diagnose cytomegalovirus status with high specificity and sensitivity in both the original and validation cohorts. In a later genetic analysis, fewer N-insertions in productive TCRs were reported among donors in an Asian-associated ancestry cluster than the approximately 710-donor mean. A further reported finding was that TCR beta sequences accurately predicted the HLA-A and HLA-B alleles for most subjects in the first cohort. Sequencing depth was assumed to be roughly uniform across donors in the presence/absence analyses, though that assumption may not hold. The sequencing pipeline was judged likely to have produced a cluster of highly shared sequence variants as a technical artifact. An earlier analysis of 587 of the donors showed that most TCR beta V segments appeared in productive rearrangements either about 90% or about 30% of the time, which broadly matched IMGT annotations. Because counts were too low, some 17 rarely observed V segments, including chromosome 9 orphons, were left out of the earlier analysis of some 600 of the donors. For the cohort, immune exposure information was limited to CMV serostatus. Compared with equally common non-associated chains, HLA-associated TCR beta chains in a later analysis were more clonally expanded and had lower generation probabilities. According to a later analysis, TCR association rates differed among HLA loci, with DRB1 alleles showing the most associated TCRs and HLA-C alleles showing the fewest. Because HLA typing was unavailable for some donors at each locus, only the typed subset was used in association tests. At a false discovery rate of 0.05, a later analysis linked under 20,000 TCR beta sequences to specific HLA alleles. This cohort had only TCR beta chains sequenced, and the lack of alpha or paired-chain data limited which features could be detected.

The cohort comprised 666 healthy bone marrow donors. At the time of sampling, every cohort member was nominally healthy, though immune exposures that went unrecorded were likely present. The donor was CMV seronegative and belonged to the group of under 400 seronegative cohort members. Each donor provided a peripheral blood sample, and peripheral blood mononuclear cells were used for TCR beta sequencing. Genomic DNA extraction from the blood cell samples was performed with the Qiagen DNeasy Blood Extraction Kit. On this clone itself: This clone's antigen is unknown. It has no much larger one-base neighbor in the sample; base qualities were not kept.

Including the terminal cysteine and phenylalanine, the CDR3 comprises 14 residues. Here the CDR3 DNA is all that survives: 42 bases in frame from base 1. CDR1 and CDR2 (SGHDN, FVKESK) derive from the germline V gene. The library was produced with the immunoSEQ multiplex PCR assay. The multiplex PCR relied on a mix of 60 forward primers for TCR Vbeta segments and 13 reverse primers for TCR Jbeta segments. The CDR3 region of rearranged TCR beta genes was amplified from genomic DNA with a multiplex PCR assay. The amplified TCR beta libraries were sequenced on the Illumina HiSeq System as 87-base-pair reads. The source study handled its data this way. A later analysis tallied around 82 million unique TCR beta chains across the 700 or so repertoires, and around 9.9 million of those chains were shared by two or more donors. To remove PCR and sequencing errors, raw reads were error-corrected and collapsed into unique sequences using a nearest-neighbor algorithm that merged closely related sequences. Alignment of CDR3 sequences to IMGT reference sequences was used to assign V, D and J gene segments. For a sequence to be retained, at least a six-nucleotide match to both a V gene segment and a J gene segment was required. A rearrangement counted as productive if the CDR3 had no stop codons and remained in frame with V and J, and every other rearrangement counted as non-productive. Following IMGT convention, CDR3 was defined as the stretch from the second conserved V-encoded cysteine up to the conserved J-encoded phenylalanine. The earlier analysis of about 610 of the donors excluded sequences that lacked an unambiguous match to a single V gene segment. An earlier analysis of a few hundred of the donors called V segments functional above 56.7% productive rearrangements and segregating when the between-donor standard deviation exceeded 5%. A statistical classification framework was developed to diagnose cytomegalovirus status using the catalog of TCR beta chain sequences. V and J gene assignment, in a later analysis, came from comparing TCR nucleotide sequences with IMGT/GENE-DB human TR gene sequences. Using the TCRdist pipeline, a later analysis assigned CDR3 sequences along with most-parsimonious VDJ recombination scenarios. A later analysis defined each TCR beta chain by its CDR3 amino acid sequence plus V-gene family, and excluded reads lacking a unique V-gene family. A later analysis removed 592 highly shared, low-generation-probability nucleotide sequences to deal with suspected cross-contamination and a sequencing artifact. In a later analysis, a clonal expansion index was calculated for each public chain from normalized within-repertoire ranks of inferred template counts. In a later analysis, generation probabilities were computed with a VDJ recombination model fitted to out-of-frame rearrangements, and the resulting probabilities were checked against IGoR. A later analysis scored TCR-TCR, TCR-HLA and TCR-CMV co-occurrence with hypergeometric tests, applying a repertoire-size bias correction to TCR pairs. False discovery rates were estimated in a later analysis by permuting HLA or CMV assignments 20 times. In a later analysis, co-occurring TCRs were grouped using DBSCAN, with TCRdist sequence similarity added in when clustering inside HLA-allele-positive subsets. For co-occurrence clustering, repertoires with fewer than 30,000 or more than 120,000 public chains were excluded, along with a handful of repertoires with anomalous nucleotide sharing. What TCRdb holds here is the immuneACCESS table cut down to in-frame rearrangements. Part of the clones is not present; checked against another copy, under half of the missing clones reflect an unresolved V gene, and the others are unexplained. The V and J calls and clone size were taken over from that table, and D and trimming were inferred from the DNA. The sample table contains approximately 100,000 clones; only one count was recorded for about 75% of them. 10% of the sample is taken by the ten largest.

This receptor was taken from a man aged 45-60 years in good health and CMV-seronegative. Sequenced input: PBMCs. This chain joins TRBV14 to TRBJ2-5; TRBD1 agrees with 7 junctional bases. TRBJ2-7 explains the end of the DNA better; the J call may be wrong. CDR3 loop: CASSRDRVTYEQYF. In nucleotide form, the sequence is TGTGCCAGCAGCCGAGACAGGGTGACCTACGAGCAGTACTTC.